This TCR beta chain came from a study of blood T cells in healthy people across ages. The wider study: Using template switching, researchers captured about one barcoded beta molecule for each two T cells.

A note on this clonotype: The antigen is undetermined.

Overall study findings and caveats: Unsorted PBMCs blocked a conclusive comparison of naive and antigen-experienced cells. Age advanced and TCR beta diversity per million T cells fell, roughly linearly.

In germline, CDR1 is DFQATT, CDR2 SNEGSKA (reference sequence). This CDR3 comprises 17 residues. With V trimmed by 3 bases and J by 5 bases, 15 bases remained unmatched. A sample-barcoded 5' primer and a J-beta primer mix were used in a second PCR of roughly 6 to 11 cycles. Tagging of each cDNA molecule was performed by a template-switch adaptor with 12 random nucleotides. One entry per CDR3 protein, called by TCRdb with MiXCR from the 5' RACE reads. The table has about a million distinct CDR3 sequences, under 50% seen once. This clonotype was obtained from a man aged 25 to 40 in good health. The chain recombines TRBV20-1 with TRBJ2-7; 11 nucleotides match TRBD2. Sequenced sample: blood. This CDR3 reads CSARSTSGATYGHEQYF. Here the CDR3 DNA reads TGCAGTGCTAGGTCGACTAGCGGGGCCACGTATGGCCACGAGCAGTACTTC.